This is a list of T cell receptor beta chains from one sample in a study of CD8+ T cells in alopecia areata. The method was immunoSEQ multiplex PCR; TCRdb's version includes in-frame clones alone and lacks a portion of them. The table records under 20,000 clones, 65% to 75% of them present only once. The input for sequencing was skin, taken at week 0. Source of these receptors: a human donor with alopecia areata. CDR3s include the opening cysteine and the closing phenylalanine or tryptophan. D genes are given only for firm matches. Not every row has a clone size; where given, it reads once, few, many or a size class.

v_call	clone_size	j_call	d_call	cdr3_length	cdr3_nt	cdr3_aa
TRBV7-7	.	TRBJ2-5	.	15	TGTGCTAGCAGCTTAGGGGCAGGCTTTAAAGAGACCCAGTACTTC	CASSLGAGFKETQYF
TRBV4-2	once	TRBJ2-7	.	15	TGTGCCAGCAGCCAAGATACGGCTTGGGGGGACGAGCAGTACTTC	CASSQDTAWGDEQYF
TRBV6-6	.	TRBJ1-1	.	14	TGTGCCAGCAGACACTCTTTAGGACGGCCTGAAGCTTTCTTT	CASRHSLGRPEAFF
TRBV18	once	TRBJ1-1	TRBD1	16	TGTGCCAGCTCACCTCCGGGACAGAGATTGAACACTGAAGCTTTCTTT	CASSPPGQRLNTEAFF
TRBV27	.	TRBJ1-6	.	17	TGTGCCAGCAGTCCTCCTCAGTATGGGGGCGCAGCCGCCCCCCTCCACTTT	CASSPPQYGGAAAPLHF
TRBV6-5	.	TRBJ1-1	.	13	TGTGCCAGCAGTTACCTAAGGGGGACTGAAGCTTTCTTT	CASSYLRGTEAFF
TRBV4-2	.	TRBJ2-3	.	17	TGTGCCAGCAGCCCTTCCAACAGGATAACTAGCACAGATACGCAGTATTTT	CASSPSNRITSTDTQYF
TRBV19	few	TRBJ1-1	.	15	TGTGCCAGTAGTATCCCCAGTCATGGGAGCACTGAAGCTTTCTTT	CASSIPSHGSTEAFF
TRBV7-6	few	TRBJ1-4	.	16	TGTGCCAGCATGAGGTTCCCACAGGGAGCAGGGGAAAAACTGTTTTTT	CASMRFPQGAGEKLFF
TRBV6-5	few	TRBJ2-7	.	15	TGTGCCAGCAGTTACTCGAATCTGGCTGGGGACGAGCAGTACTTC	CASSYSNLAGDEQYF
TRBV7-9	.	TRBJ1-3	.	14	TGTGCCAGCAGCCCTACCAGGGATAAAAACACCATATATTTT	CASSPTRDKNTIYF
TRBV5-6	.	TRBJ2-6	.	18	TGTGCCAGCGCCATGAACAATAAGTCACAAAGTCGGGCCAACGTCCTGACTTTC	CASAMNNKSQSRANVLTF
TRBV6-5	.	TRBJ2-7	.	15	TGTGCCAGCAGTTACTCCCCGACAGGCTCCTACGAGCAGTACTTC	CASSYSPTGSYEQYF
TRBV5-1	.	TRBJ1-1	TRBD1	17	TGCGCCAGCACCCCCGCCGGGACAGGGGGCATGGGCACTGAAGCTTTCTTT	CASTPAGTGGMGTEAFF
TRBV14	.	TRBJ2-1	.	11	TGTGCCAGCAGCAATTATAATGAGCAGTTCTTC	CASSNYNEQFF
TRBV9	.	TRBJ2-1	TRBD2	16	TGTGCCAGCAGCCCAAGGGTGCGGGGGGCATACAATGAGCAGTTCTTC	CASSPRVRGAYNEQFF